Presented here are 21 T cell receptor beta chains from one specimen sequenced in a study of Graves' ophthalmopathy and Graves' hyperthyroidism. Investigators amplified TCR beta CDR3 regions from RNA transcripts. RT-PCR was first run with HTBI primers, then multiplex PCR in a second round. TCRdb re-called the multiplex PCR reads through MiXCR, storing one row per CDR3 protein. Of some 240,000 distinct CDR3 sequences detected, less than 55% appear once; the ten largest clones hold over 40%. The specimen was peripheral blood. These TCRs come from an adult man with Graves' ophthalmopathy.

The gene calls are TRBV7-2 and TRBJ2-3, with 7 bases aligning to TRBD1. Germline lookup yields CDR1 SGHTA and CDR2 FQGNSA. The CDR3 sequence is 15 residues long. J lost 2 bases, V lost 5 bases, and 7 bases had no gene match. In DNA, the CDR3 is TGTGCCAGCAGCAAACAGGGGACAAACACAGATACGCAGTATTTT. Encoded protein: CASSKQGTNTDTQYF.

The chain employs TRBV29-1 and TRBJ1-5; 7 bases map to TRBD1. CDR3 length equals 13 residues. J lost 4 bases, V lost 4 bases, and 4 bases had no gene match. The germline V gene encodes CDR1 SQVTM and CDR2 ANQGSEA. In nucleotides, the CDR3 is TGCAGCGTTGTAGGGGGCCAAAATCAGCCCCAGCATTTT. Translation: CSVVGGQNQPQHF.

The sample holds a few counts of this clonotype. The chain employs TRBV10-3 and TRBJ2-5; the D gene is possibly TRBD1 (8 bases). The CDR3 extends over 13 amino acids. V dropped 10 bases and J dropped 4 bases, with 16 bases sitting between them. The germline V gene encodes CDR1 ENHRY and CDR2 SYGVKD. The CDR3 sequence: CASDRGGGETQYF. Written as DNA, the CDR3 is TGTGCCAGCGACAGGGGAGGGGGAGAGACCCAGTACTTC.

V is TRBV11-2 and J is TRBJ2-7; tentative D call: TRBD1 (6 bases). Germline CDR1 reads SGHAT; CDR2 reads FQNNGV. The V end was cut by 6 bases, the J end by 5 bases, with 14 bases between. The CDR3 loop spans 13 amino acids. CDR3 protein: CASSCRGGHEQYF. In DNA form, the CDR3 reads TGTGCCAGCAGTTGCAGGGGTGGGCACGAGCAGTACTTC. Supplemented by reference TRBV11-2 and TRBJ2-7, the full variable domain reads EAGVAQSPRYKIIEKRQSVAFWCNPISGHATLYWYQQILGQGPKLLIQFQNNGVVDDSQLPKDRFSAERLKGVDSTLKIQPAKLEDSAVYLCASSCRGGHEQYFGPGTRLTVT.

Worth noting for this clonotype: The junction departs from the called germline gene at one end, perhaps through a read error. The rearrangement uses TRBV7-9 and TRBJ2-5; TRBD1 aligns across 9 bases. Germline CDR1 is SEHNR and CDR2 is FQNEAQ (reference sequence). There are 16 residues in the CDR3. In DNA, the CDR3 is TGTGCCAGCAGACCCAGGACAGGGGCTGTACAAGAGGCCCAGTACTTC. As protein: CASRPRTGAVQEAQYF.

The chain carries TRBV24-1 and TRBJ2-5, with D uncertain. Per the germline V gene, CDR1 is KGHDR and CDR2 is SFDVKD. The CDR3 has 12 amino acids. Trimming stripped 2 bases from V and 4 bases from J, with 4 bases between. CDR3 nucleotide sequence: TGTGCCACCAGTGATTCCCCAGAGACCCAGTACTTC. This translates into CATSDSPETQYF.

This clonotype was found once. Germline and junction disagree at one end, which may indicate a read error. The chain employs TRBV10-3 and TRBJ2-5, with D perhaps TRBD2 (6 bases). Germline CDR1 is ENHRY and CDR2 is SYGVKD. There are 13 residues in the CDR3. Written as DNA, the CDR3 is TGTGCCAGCAGTTCGGCGGGGCCAGGGACCCAGTACTTC. As protein: CASSSAGPGTQYF.

V gene TRBV7-2 combines with J gene TRBJ2-5; TRBD2 might be the D (7 bases). This CDR3 is built from 19 residues. V lost 4 bases to trimming and J lost 2 bases, with 26 bases between them. In germline, CDR1 is SGHTA, CDR2 FQGNSA. The DNA for the CDR3 is TGTGCCAGCAGCTCCGCGGGTGCTAGAGGGGGGGCCAGGCAAGAGACCCAGTACTTC. Translation: CASSSAGARGGARQETQYF.

A word on this clonotype: The junction and the germline gene differ at one end; a read error may be behind it. The chain joins TRBV7-9 to TRBJ2-5; D gene ambiguous. The CDR3 runs 13 residues. The germline CDR1 and CDR2 sequences are SEHNR and FQNEAQ (reference sequence). This CDR3 is CVSSLDIQETQYF. The CDR3 coding sequence is TGTGTCAGCAGCTTAGACATCCAAGAGACCCAGTACTTC.

This clonotype was seen only a few times. The chain couples TRBV7-9 to TRBJ2-5, with 7 nucleotides matching TRBD1. Germline-derived CDR1 and CDR2 are SEHNR and FQNEAQ (reference sequence). The CDR3 is 14 residues long. The ends lost 6 bases at V and 1 base at J; junction bases unmatched: 5. This CDR3 is CASRDGTVQETQYF. CDR3 DNA sequence: TGTGCCAGCAGAGACGGGACAGTCCAAGAGACCCAGTACTTC.

Note on this clonotype: This may come from a read error, since a much larger clone is one base off. The rearrangement links TRBV25-1 to TRBJ2-7; 7 bases map to TRBD1. This CDR3 has 12 residues. Germline loops: CDR1 MGHDK, CDR2 SYGVNS. The CDR3 sequence: CVSQDRMGEQYF. The CDR3 DNA reads TGTGTCAGCCAGGACAGGATGGGCGAGCAGTACTTC.

This clonotype was picked up a small number of times. This chain uses TRBV5-6 with TRBJ1-2, with a tentative D call TRBD1 (5 bases). This CDR3 has 15 amino acids. V lost 4 bases, J lost 5 bases, and 18 bases lay in between. From germline, CDR1 is SGHDT and CDR2 YYEEEE. This CDR3 is CASSPRVPRAYGYTF. The CDR3 region has the DNA TGTGCCAGCAGCCCCAGGGTGCCAAGAGCTTATGGCTACACCTTC.

The chain has TRBV12-5 and TRBJ1-5; 7 positions agree with TRBD1. This CDR3 is built from 15 residues. CDR1 LGHNT and CDR2 FRNRAP come from the germline V gene. CDR3 nucleotides: TGTGCCAGCACCCCGTCAGGGGGGAGCAATCAGCCCCAGCATTTT. This gives the protein CASTPSGGSNQPQHF.

J is TRBJ2-5 and V is TRBV10-2, with TRBD2 matching 10 bases. The V and J ends lost 6 bases and 2 bases, in that order; junction bases with no gene match: 12. Germline V gene lookup returns CDR1 WSHSY and CDR2 SAAADI. The CDR3 runs 17 residues. The CDR3 DNA follows: TGCGCCAGCAGCCAAGATGGACTAGCGGTAGATCAAGAGACCCAGTACTTC. Translation gives CASSQDGLAVDQETQYF.

This sequence joins TRBV29-1 and TRBJ1-1; TRBD1 matches at 7 bases. With 6 bases clipped from V and 6 bases from J, the junction kept 7 bases outside the gene matches. This CDR3 region has 12 residues. Germline CDR1 SQVTM, CDR2 ANQGSEA. The CDR3 coding sequence is TGCAGCGTGGCAGGGGGTGCGGCTGAAGCTTTCTTT. Translation: CSVAGGAAEAFF.

V is TRBV25-1 and J is TRBJ1-2; 9 bases map to TRBD1. The CDR3 has 15 amino acids. The V gene's germline CDR1 is MGHDK and CDR2 SYGVNS. V was pared by 6 bases and J by 6 bases, with 11 bases of the junction left unmatched. The CDR3 nucleotides read TGTGCCAGCAGAGGGCAGGGGAGACAGGGGGATGGCTACACCTTC. Amino acids: CASRGQGRQGDGYTF.

The V gene is TRBV20-1, the J gene TRBJ1-1; 11 bases are a match to TRBD1. J lost 1 base, V lost 1 base, and 5 bases had no gene match. This CDR3 comprises 16 residues. CDR1 is DFQATT, CDR2 SNEGSKA, per germline (reference sequence). Written as DNA, the CDR3 is TGCAGTGCTAGAGGAGGGGGGACAGGGGGGAACACTGAAGCTTTCTTT. Amino acid sequence: CSARGGGTGGNTEAFF.

About this clonotype itself: One end of the junction is discordant with germline, which a read error may explain. V and J are TRBV24-1 and TRBJ2-1, with D possibly called TRBD1 or TRBD2 (5 bases each). The CDR3 runs 13 residues. Germline V lookup: CDR1 KGHDR, CDR2 SFDVKD. The CDR3 sequence: CATSARMGDEQLF. The CDR3 nucleotides read TGTGCCACCAGTGCCCGAATGGGGGACGAGCAGCTCTTC.

The chain combines TRBV29-1 with TRBJ1-4, with unresolved D. Trimming cost V 7 bases and J 1 base, with 7 bases left between them. This CDR3 has 12 amino acids. The germline gives CDR1 SQVTM, CDR2 ANQGSEA. The CDR3 loop is CSAIGTNEKLFF. The CDR3 DNA reads as TGCAGCGCCATAGGAACTAATGAAAAACTGTTTTTT.

V usage is TRBV5-1 and J usage is TRBJ1-1; D remains ambiguous. Germline CDR1 is SGHRS and CDR2 is YFSETQ. Deletions cut 1 base from V and 4 bases from J, with 11 bases between. This CDR3 contains 14 residues. CDR3 residues: CASSLSAASTEAFF. The CDR3 DNA reads TGCGCCAGCAGCTTGAGTGCAGCTAGCACTGAAGCTTTCTTT.

This clonotype has only a few counts. The chain carries TRBV9 and TRBJ1-2, with D unresolved. This CDR3 is built from 13 residues. The ends were cut back, 0 bases at V and 6 bases at J, with 9 bases in the middle. Germline assignment: CDR1 SGDLS and CDR2 YYNGEE. CDR3 coding DNA: TGTGCCAGCAGCGTAGTGACCCAGGATGGCTACACCTTC. Translated: CASSVVTQDGYTF.